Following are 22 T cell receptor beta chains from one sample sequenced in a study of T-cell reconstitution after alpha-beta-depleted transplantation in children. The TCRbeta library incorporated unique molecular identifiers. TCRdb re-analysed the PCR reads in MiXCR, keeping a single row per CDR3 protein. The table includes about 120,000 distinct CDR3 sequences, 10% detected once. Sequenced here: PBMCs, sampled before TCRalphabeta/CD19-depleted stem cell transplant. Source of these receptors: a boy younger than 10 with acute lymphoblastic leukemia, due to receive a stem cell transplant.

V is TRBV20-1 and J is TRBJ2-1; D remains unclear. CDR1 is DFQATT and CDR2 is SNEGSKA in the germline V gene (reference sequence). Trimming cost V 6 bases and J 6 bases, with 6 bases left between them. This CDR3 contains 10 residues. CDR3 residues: CSAYTNEQFF. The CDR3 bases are TGCAGTGCATACACCAATGAGCAGTTCTTC.

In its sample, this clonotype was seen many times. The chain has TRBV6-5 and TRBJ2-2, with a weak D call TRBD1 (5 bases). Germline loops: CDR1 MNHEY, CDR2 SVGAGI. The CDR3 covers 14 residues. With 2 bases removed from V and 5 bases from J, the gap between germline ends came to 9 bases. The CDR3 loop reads CASSYAGRTGELFF. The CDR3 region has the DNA TGTGCCAGCAGTTACGCAGGGCGGACCGGGGAGCTGTTTTTT.

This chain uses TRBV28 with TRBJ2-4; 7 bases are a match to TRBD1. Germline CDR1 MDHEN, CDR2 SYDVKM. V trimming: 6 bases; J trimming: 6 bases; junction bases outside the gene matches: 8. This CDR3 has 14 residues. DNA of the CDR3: TGTGCCAGCAGCCCAAGACAGGGCATAAACATTCAGTACTTC. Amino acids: CASSPRQGINIQYF.

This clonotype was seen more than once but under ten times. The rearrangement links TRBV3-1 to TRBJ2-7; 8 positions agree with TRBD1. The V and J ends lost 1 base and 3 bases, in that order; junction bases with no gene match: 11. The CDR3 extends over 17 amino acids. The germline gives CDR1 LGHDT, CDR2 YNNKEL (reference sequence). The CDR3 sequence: CASSQALNRGLNYEQYF. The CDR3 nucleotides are TGTGCCAGCAGCCAAGCTCTAAACAGGGGGTTAAACTACGAGCAGTACTTC.

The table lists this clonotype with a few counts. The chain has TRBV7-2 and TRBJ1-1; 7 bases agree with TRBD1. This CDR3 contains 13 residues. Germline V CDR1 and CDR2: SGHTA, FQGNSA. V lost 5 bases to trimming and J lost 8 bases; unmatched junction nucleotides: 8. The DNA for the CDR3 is TGTGCCAGCAGCAAAATCGGACAGGCCGAAGCTTTCTTT. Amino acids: CASSKIGQAEAFF.

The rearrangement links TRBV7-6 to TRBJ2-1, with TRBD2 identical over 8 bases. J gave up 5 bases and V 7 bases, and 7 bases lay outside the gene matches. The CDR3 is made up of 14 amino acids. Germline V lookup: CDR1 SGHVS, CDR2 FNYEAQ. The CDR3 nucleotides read TGTGCCAGCACCCCATTTAGCGGGGACAATGAGCAGTTCTTC. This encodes CASTPFSGDNEQFF.

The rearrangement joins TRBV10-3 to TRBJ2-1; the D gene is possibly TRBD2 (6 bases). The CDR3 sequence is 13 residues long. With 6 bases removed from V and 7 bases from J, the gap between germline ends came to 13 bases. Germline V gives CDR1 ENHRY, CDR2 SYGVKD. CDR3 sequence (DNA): TGTGCCATCAGCCGGGAGAAACAGAATGAGCAGTTCTTC. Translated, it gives CAISREKQNEQFF.

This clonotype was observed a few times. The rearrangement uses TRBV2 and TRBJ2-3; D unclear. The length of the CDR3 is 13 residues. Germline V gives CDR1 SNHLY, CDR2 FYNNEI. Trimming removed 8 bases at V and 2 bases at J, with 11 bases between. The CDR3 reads CASGFRHTDTQYF. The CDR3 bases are TGTGCCAGCGGGTTCCGCCACACAGATACGCAGTATTTT.

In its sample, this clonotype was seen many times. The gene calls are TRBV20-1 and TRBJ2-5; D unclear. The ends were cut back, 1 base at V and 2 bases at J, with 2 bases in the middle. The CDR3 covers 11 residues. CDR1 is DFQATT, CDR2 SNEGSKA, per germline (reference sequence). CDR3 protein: CSARGQETQYF. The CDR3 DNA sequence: TGCAGTGCTAGAGGTCAAGAGACCCAGTACTTC.

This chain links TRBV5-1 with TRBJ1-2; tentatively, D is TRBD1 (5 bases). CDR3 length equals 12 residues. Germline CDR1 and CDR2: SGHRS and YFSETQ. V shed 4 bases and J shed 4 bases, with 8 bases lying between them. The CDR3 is CASSGGAYGYTF. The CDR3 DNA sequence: TGCGCCAGCAGCGGCGGGGCCTATGGCTACACCTTC.

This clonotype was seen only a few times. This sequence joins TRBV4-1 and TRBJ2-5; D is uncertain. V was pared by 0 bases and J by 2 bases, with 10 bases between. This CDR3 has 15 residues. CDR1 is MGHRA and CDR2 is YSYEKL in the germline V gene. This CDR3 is CASSQDFGGQETQYF. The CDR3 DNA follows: TGCGCCAGCAGCCAAGATTTCGGCGGTCAAGAGACCCAGTACTTC.

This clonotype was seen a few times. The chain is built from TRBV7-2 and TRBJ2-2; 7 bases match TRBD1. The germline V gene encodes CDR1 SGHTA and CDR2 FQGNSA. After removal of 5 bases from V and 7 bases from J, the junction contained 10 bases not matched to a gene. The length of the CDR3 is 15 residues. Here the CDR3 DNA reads TGTGCCAGCAGCCGCGACAGGGTAGGCAGCGGGGAGCTGTTTTTT. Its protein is CASSRDRVGSGELFF.

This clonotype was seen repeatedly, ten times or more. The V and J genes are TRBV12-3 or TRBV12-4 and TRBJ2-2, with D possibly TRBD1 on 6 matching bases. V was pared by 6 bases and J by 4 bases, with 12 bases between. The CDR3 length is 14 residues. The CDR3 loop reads CASSKQGGTGELFF. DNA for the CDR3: TGTGCCAGCAGCAAACAGGGTGGCACCGGGGAGCTGTTTTTT.

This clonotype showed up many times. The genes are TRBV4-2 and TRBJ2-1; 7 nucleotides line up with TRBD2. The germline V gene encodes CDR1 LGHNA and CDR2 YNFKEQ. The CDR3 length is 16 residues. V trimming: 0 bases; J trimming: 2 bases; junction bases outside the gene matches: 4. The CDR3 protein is CASSQEASGTYNEQFF. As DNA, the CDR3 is TGTGCCAGCAGCCAAGAAGCTAGCGGTACCTACAATGAGCAGTTCTTC.

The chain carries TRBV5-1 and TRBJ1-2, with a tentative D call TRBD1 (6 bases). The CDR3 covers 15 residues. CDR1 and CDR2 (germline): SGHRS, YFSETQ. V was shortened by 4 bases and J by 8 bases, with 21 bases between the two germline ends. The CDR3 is CASSEGTPGAGGYTF. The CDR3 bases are TGCGCCAGCAGCGAAGGAACCCCAGGGGCTGGGGGCTACACCTTC.

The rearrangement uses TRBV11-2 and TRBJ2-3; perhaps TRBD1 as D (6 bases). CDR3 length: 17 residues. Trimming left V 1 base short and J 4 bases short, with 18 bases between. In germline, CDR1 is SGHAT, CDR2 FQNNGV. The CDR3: CASSLVGLRQVADTQYF. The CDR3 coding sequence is TGTGCCAGCAGCTTAGTGGGATTGAGACAGGTTGCAGATACGCAGTATTTT.

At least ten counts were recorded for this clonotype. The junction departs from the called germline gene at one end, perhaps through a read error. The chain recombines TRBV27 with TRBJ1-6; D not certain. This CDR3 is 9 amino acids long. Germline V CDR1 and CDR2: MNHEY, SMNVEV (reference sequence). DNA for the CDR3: TGTGCCAGCAGTTTTCTGGGAGTATTT. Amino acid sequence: CASSFLGVF.

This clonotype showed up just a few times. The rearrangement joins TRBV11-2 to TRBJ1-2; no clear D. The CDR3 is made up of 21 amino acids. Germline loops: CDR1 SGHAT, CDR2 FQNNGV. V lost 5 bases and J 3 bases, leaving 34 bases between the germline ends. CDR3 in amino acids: CASSPRGVFGVDPSRDYGYTF. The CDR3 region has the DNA TGTGCCAGCAGCCCTCGCGGGGTTTTTGGCGTCGATCCCAGCCGGGACTATGGCTACACCTTC.

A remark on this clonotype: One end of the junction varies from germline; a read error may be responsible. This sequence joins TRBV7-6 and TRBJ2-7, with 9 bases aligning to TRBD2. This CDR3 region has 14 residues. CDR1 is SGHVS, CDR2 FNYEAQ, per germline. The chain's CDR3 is CASSLAGISYEQYF. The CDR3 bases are TGTGCCAGCAGCCTAGCGGGGATCTCCTACGAGCAGTACTTC.

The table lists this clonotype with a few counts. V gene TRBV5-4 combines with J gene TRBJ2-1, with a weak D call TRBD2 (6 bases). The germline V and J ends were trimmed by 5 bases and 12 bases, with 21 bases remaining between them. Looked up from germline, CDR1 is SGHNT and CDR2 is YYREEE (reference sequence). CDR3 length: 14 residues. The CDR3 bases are TGTGCCAGCAGGTACGGGACCGAAAAAGCGGGGCAGTTCTTC. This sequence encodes CASRYGTEKAGQFF.

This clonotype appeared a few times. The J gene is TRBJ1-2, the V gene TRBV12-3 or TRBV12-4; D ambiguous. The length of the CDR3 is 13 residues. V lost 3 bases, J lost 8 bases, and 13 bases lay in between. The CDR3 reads CASSLVLFEGYTF. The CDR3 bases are TGTGCCAGCAGTTTGGTTTTGTTTGAGGGCTACACCTTC.

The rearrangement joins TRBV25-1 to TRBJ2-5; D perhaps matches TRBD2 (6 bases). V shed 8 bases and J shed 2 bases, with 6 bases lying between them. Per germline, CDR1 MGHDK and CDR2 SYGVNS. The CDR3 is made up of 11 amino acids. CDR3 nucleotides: TGTGCCAGCGGGGGGCAAGAGACCCAGTACTTC. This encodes CASGGQETQYF.